This T cell receptor beta chain was identified in a study of CD8+ T cells in alopecia areata (dated by TCRdb to the late 2010s). General notes on the study: Treated patients were enrolled in an open-label pilot trial of oral tofacitinib at 5 to 10 mg twice daily for moderate-to-severe alopecia areata. On the human side, TCRbeta sequencing was run on scalp tissue and on sorted CD4+ and CD8+ peripheral blood T cells from healthy controls and from alopecia areata patients with either patchy or totalis/universalis disease. Scalp clonality was compared among normal scalp (n=4), patchy alopecia areata scalp (n=8), and alopecia totalis/universalis scalp (n=8). In both human patients and the C3H/HeJ mouse model, the study applied high-throughput TCRbeta sequencing to look at T cell clonal expansion in alopecia areata. RNA came from the PAXgene miRNA kit for fixed scalp, the miRNeasy kit for PBMCs, and the RNeasy kit for mouse skin. Amplification of TCRbeta CDR3 regions was done by immunoSEQ multiplex PCR using 35 Vbeta forward primers and 13 Jbeta reverse primers. Tofacitinib-treated patients had biopsies at baseline and at 4 and 24 weeks of treatment, with a later scalp biopsy in several patients. In treated patients, disease severity was measured using the SALT score, which gives the percentage of scalp surface area affected. Tofacitinib was given for 6 to 18 months, followed by 6 months of follow-up off drug to assess delayed response and recurrence.

Here is what the overall study found, with its caveats: TCR sequences shared between patients were less clear than in mice, possibly partly because of HLA diversity in the patient population. Tofacitinib significantly decreased scalp clonality and the number of expanded CD8+ clones among the top 100 scalp clones. Lesional scalp, especially in alopecia totalis/universalis, showed higher clonality and more expanded CD8+ clones than normal scalp, suggesting antigenic drive. Because the treated cohort was small and had just a single nonresponder, larger studies are needed to establish links between baseline CD8+ expansion and response. Unlike mouse skin, which is dominated by gammadelta T cells, normal human skin has resident alphabeta T cells that are also sequenced, and this complicates analysis of the scalp TCR repertoire. During tofacitinib treatment, many expanded lesional clones stuck around in both scalp and blood, and this persistence may partly explain why relapse happens after treatment is stopped.

Library creation used the immunoSEQ multiplex PCR assay. RNA was extracted from all samples and reverse transcribed into cDNA as template for TCR sequencing. SuperScript III was used to make first-strand cDNA, primed with a 2:1 mix of oligo-dT and random hexamers. A synthetic immune receptor repertoire was used to measure amplification bias, and any remaining bias was corrected computationally. Processing in the source paper ran as follows. Raw reads were preprocessed to remove errors, and CDR3 was defined according to IMGT conventions as the region from the conserved cysteine to phenylalanine. Clonality was calculated as 1 minus Shannon entropy normalized by log2 of the number of productive unique TCRs. CD4 or CD8 identity of scalp clones was inferred by cross-referencing scalp TCRbeta sequences with sorted blood CD4 and CD8 repertoires. TCRdb took over this immuneACCESS table, retaining in-frame rearrangements with V and J assigned. Such tables are incomplete; in checked studies, under half of the missing clones stem from an unresolved V gene, and the remainder is unexplained. Clone size and V and J calls were adopted from that table, with D and trimming inferred from the DNA. In all, the sample holds 90,000 to 120,000 clones, and 84% of those were seen once. The top ten clonotypes cover roughly 25% of the sample.

According to the study, the label for this sample's time point signals: 20 to 30 weeks on oral tofacitinib. In the paper's terms, the treatment or condition label means: oral pan-JAK inhibitor, 5-10 mg twice daily. Lesional scalp punch biopsies and peripheral blood were obtained from alopecia areata patients. PBMCs were isolated by density centrifugation and stained for CD3, CD4 and CD8, and CD4+ and CD8+ T cells were sorted on a FACSAria. This clone was counted once. Its recognized antigen is unknown. It has no much larger one-base neighbor in the sample; base qualities were not kept. This TCR came from a human donor with alopecia areata. The sequencing used CD8+ T cells sorted from blood, collected at week 24, from a patient treated with tofacitinib.

The DNA reads as follows: TGTGCCAGCCTTACTGTAGACAAGAAGGATACGCAGTATTTT. Translated, this gives CASLTVDKKDTQYF. The sequence links TRBV6-1 to TRBJ2-3, with the identity of the D gene unclear. As encoded in the germline V gene, CDR1 is MNHNS while CDR2 is SASEGT. V loses 8 bases, J loses 6 bases, and the germline ends lie 18 bases apart. Spanning cysteine to phenylalanine, the CDR3 consists of 14 amino acids. This entry keeps only the CDR3 DNA: 42 bases, framed from base 1.